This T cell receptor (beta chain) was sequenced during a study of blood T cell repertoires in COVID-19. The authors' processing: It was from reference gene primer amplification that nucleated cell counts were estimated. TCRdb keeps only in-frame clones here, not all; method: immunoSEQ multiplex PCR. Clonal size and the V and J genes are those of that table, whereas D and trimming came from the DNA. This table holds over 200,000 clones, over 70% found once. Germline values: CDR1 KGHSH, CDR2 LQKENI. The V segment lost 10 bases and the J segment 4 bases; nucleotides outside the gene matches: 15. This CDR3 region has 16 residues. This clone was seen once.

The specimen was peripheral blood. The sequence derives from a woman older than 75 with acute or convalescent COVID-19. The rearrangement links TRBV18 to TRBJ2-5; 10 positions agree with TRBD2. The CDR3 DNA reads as TGTGCCACCAAGCGGGAGGGCCAAGCAGTAGGAGAGACCCAGTACTTC. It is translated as CATKREGQAVGETQYF.